The next 8 T cell receptor beta chains were all read from a single sample in a study of blood T cell repertoires in COVID-19. Clones were sequenced by immunoSEQ multiplex PCR, and TCRdb holds only the in-frame ones, with some missing. The table records hundreds of thousands of clones, 75% to 90% of them present only once. Input material: peripheral blood. The receptors stem from a woman aged 25 to 39 who had recovered from COVID-19.

This clone showed up just a few times. This rearrangement joins TRBV28 to TRBJ1-6; TRBD1 agrees at 7 bases. Per the germline V gene, CDR1 is MDHEN and CDR2 is SYDVKM. The CDR3 is 17 residues long. Trimming at V came to 2 bases and at J to 8 bases, leaving 12 bases not matched to a gene. CDR3 protein: CASSLPLTGTVDSPLHF. DNA of the CDR3: TGTGCCAGCAGTTTACCACTTACCGGGACAGTCGATTCACCCCTCCACTTT.

This clone occurred a few times. The chain couples TRBV28 to TRBJ1-5, with TRBD1 matching 8 bases. V lost 6 bases and J lost 3; bases outside the gene matches: 16. The CDR3 loop spans 18 amino acids. In germline, CDR1 is MDHEN, CDR2 SYDVKM. CDR3: CASSNDDRGWGLNQPQHF. The CDR3 nucleotides read TGTGCCAGCAGCAACGACGACAGGGGATGGGGCCTCAATCAGCCCCAGCATTTT.

The chain is built from TRBV9 and TRBJ1-2; 7 positions agree with TRBD1. Germline loops: CDR1 SGDLS, CDR2 YYNGEE. The CDR3 consists of 14 residues. J lost 6 bases, V lost 1 base, and 6 bases had no gene match. The CDR3 nucleotides are TGTGCCAGCAGCGTAACGAGACAGGGAAATGGCTACACCTTC. Amino acid sequence: CASSVTRQGNGYTF.

This clone showed up just once. The chain combines TRBV18 with TRBJ1-6; no reliable D call. In germline, CDR1 is KGHSH, CDR2 LQKENI. The CDR3 has 16 amino acids. V gave up 2 bases and J gave up 5 bases, with 13 bases separating them. CDR3 residues: CASSPIQFSHNSPLHF. DNA of the CDR3: TGTGCCAGCTCACCAATACAATTCTCGCATAATTCACCCCTCCACTTT.

CDR3 residues: CASSLNGGASYEQYF. The CDR3 DNA reads TGTGCCAGCAGCTTAAACGGGGGGGCCTCCTACGAGCAGTACTTC. This sequence joins TRBV7-2 and TRBJ2-7; 8 bases are shared with TRBD2. The CDR3 contains 15 residues. Per the germline V gene, CDR1 is SGHTA and CDR2 is FQGNSA. J lost 0 bases, V lost 2 bases, and 3 bases had no gene match.

V gene TRBV2 combines with J gene TRBJ2-5, with 8 bases identical to TRBD2. There are 14 residues in the CDR3. The J segment lost 5 bases and the V segment lost 7 bases, leaving 9 bases of the junction unmatched. Germline CDR1 is SNHLY and CDR2 is FYNNEI. The CDR3 protein is CASTSLAGWETQYF. CDR3 DNA: TGTGCCAGCACCAGCCTAGCGGGCTGGGAGACCCAGTACTTC. Using reference TRBV2 and TRBJ2-5 for the parts outside the CDR3, the full variable domain is EPEVTQTPSHQVTQMGQEVILRCVPISNHLYFYWYRQILGQKVEFLVSFYNNEISEKSEIFDDQFSVERPDGSNFTLKIRSTKLEDSAMYFCASTSLAGWETQYFGPGTRLLVL.

The genes are TRBV5-6 and TRBJ2-5; D may be TRBD1 (8 bases). Germline V CDR1 and CDR2: SGHDT, YYEEEE. V lost 3 bases and J 5 bases, leaving 14 bases between the germline ends. The CDR3 spans 14 residues. The CDR3 region has the DNA TGTGCCAGCAGCTCGACAGGGGAGGGCGAGACCCAGTACTTC. Its protein is CASSSTGEGETQYF.

The rearrangement uses TRBV24-1 and TRBJ1-5, with D unresolved. The germline CDR1 and CDR2 sequences are KGHDR and SFDVKD. The CDR3 covers 13 residues. Trimming cost V 5 bases and J 7 bases, with 11 bases left between them. For the CDR3, the DNA is TGTGCCACCAGTGGCCGCGGTGGGCAGCCCCAGCATTTT. It yields the protein CATSGRGGQPQHF.